This T cell receptor beta chain was retrieved from a study of blood T cell repertoires in COVID-19. Study background: COVID-19 samples collected from the United States, Italy and Spain covered acute and convalescent phases.

How the authors handled the data: Estimation of nucleated cell counts relied on the amplification of reference gene primers. The assay was immunoSEQ multiplex PCR, and TCRdb's table has in-frame clones only and misses some. V and J calls plus clone size are reproduced from that table; the DNA served to infer D and trimming. The sample lists about 220,000 clones; 70% to 85% were seen once. V was trimmed by 0 bases and J by 4 bases, leaving 8 bases between them. Per germline, CDR1 SGHRS and CDR2 YFSETQ. The CDR3 totals 14 residues. Participant age was roughly 18 to 100 years, and participants resided in approximately 24 US areas. Grouping used clinical history reported by participants in a survey and questionnaire.

The V gene is TRBV5-1, the J gene TRBJ1-5; D is uncertain. The TCR was taken from a woman between 55 and 75 years old who had recovered from COVID-19. Specimen: PBMCs or T cells enriched from blood (not recorded which). CDR3 loop: CASSLDERNQPQHF. The CDR3 DNA is TGCGCCAGCAGCTTGGACGAGAGGAATCAGCCCCAGCATTTT.